These 17 T cell receptor beta chains came from one sample sequenced in a study of graft-versus-host responses after intestinal transplantation. The data were produced by immunoSEQ multiplex PCR, yet TCRdb's version contains in-frame clones alone and is incomplete. The sample lists 7,000 or so clones, around 22% occurring once. The authors plated approximately 200,000 CFSE-labeled responder cells with approximately 200,000 irradiated, violet-dye-labeled stimulator cells. Material: alloreactive CD8+ T cells from a mixed lymphocyte reaction culture, obtained before transplantation. Sample subset: CFSE-low proliferating T cells sorted from roughly six-day pre-transplant mixed lymphocyte reaction (GvH or HvG direction). These receptors all stem from a human patient who was an organ donor for intestinal transplantation.

In this sample, this clone is medium-sized. The genes are TRBV28 and TRBJ1-5, with no clear D. V gave up 6 bases and J gave up 7 bases, with 13 bases separating them. The CDR3 is made up of 13 amino acids. Germline lookup yields CDR1 MDHEN and CDR2 SYDVKM. DNA of the CDR3: TGTGCCAGCAGCGAGGGCGCCGGCCAGCCCCAGCATTTT. It translates to CASSEGAGQPQHF. The full variable domain, rest sourced from reference TRBV28 and TRBJ1-5, is DVKVTQSSRYLVKRTGEKVFLECVQDMDHENMFWYRQDPGLGLRLIYFSYDVKMKEKGDIPEGYSVSREKKERFSLILESASTNQTSMYLCASSEGAGQPQHFGDGTRLSIL.

This clone showed up just a few times. The chain uses TRBV4-1 and TRBJ2-7; TRBD1 matches at 8 bases. CDR1 is MGHRA, CDR2 YSYEKL, per germline. With 4 bases clipped from V and 3 bases from J, the junction kept 5 bases outside the gene matches. The CDR3 loop spans 14 amino acids. CDR3 in amino acids: CASSPSDRGYEQYF. The CDR3 bases are TGCGCCAGCAGCCCCTCCGACAGGGGCTACGAGCAGTACTTC.

This clone appeared a few times. The CDR3, as DNA: TGTGCCAGCAGCTTAGTGTTTCTAGGGAGCTCCGAGCAGTACTTC. Amino acids: CASSLVFLGSSEQYF. The V gene is TRBV7-4, the J gene TRBJ2-7, with D tentatively TRBD2 (5 bases). The V end was cut by 1 base, the J end by 6 bases, with 16 bases between. Germline loops: CDR1 SGHVT, CDR2 SQSDAQ. This CDR3 is 15 amino acids long. The full variable domain, in which reference TRBV7-4 and TRBJ2-7 provide the parts outside the CDR3, is GAGVSQSPRYKVAKRGRDVALRCDSISGHVTLYWYRQTLGQGSEVLTYSQSDAQRDKSGRPSGRFSAERPERSVSTLKIQRTEQGDSAVYLCASSLVFLGSSEQYFGPGTRLTVT.

The table lists this clone with a few counts. This sequence joins TRBV7-8 and TRBJ2-7, with 8 positions matching TRBD1. With V trimmed by 5 bases and J by 3 bases, 3 bases remained unmatched. Germline-derived CDR1 and CDR2 are SGHVS and FQNEAQ. The CDR3 loop spans 13 amino acids. Here the CDR3 reads CASSVTGDYEQYF. The CDR3 DNA reads as TGTGCCAGCAGCGTGACAGGGGACTACGAGCAGTACTTC.

The chain employs TRBV4-1 and TRBJ2-2; D not certain. This CDR3 comprises 18 residues. V was clipped by 1 base and J by 0 bases, with 15 bases between them. Germline V gives CDR1 MGHRA, CDR2 YSYEKL. The CDR3 DNA reads as TGCGCCAGCAGCCAAGTAGGTGTAGCCAGCTCGAACACCGGGGAGCTGTTTTTT. This translates into CASSQVGVASSNTGELFF.

V is TRBV2 and J is TRBJ1-5; D call uncertain. The CDR3 length is 12 residues. Trimming removed 6 bases at V and 6 bases at J, with 9 bases between. Germline V gene lookup returns CDR1 SNHLY and CDR2 FYNNEI. The DNA of the CDR3 is TGTGCCAGCAGAATAGGGTTTCAGCCCCAGCATTTT. As protein: CASRIGFQPQHF.

The rearrangement uses TRBV5-5 and TRBJ2-7; 9 nucleotides match TRBD2. The CDR3 contains 15 residues. The germline CDR1 and CDR2 sequences are SGHKS and YYEKEE (reference sequence). V shed 4 bases and J 4 bases; nucleotides not matched to a gene: 9. This CDR3 is CASSQDIAGVYEQYF. The CDR3 coding sequence is TGTGCCAGCAGCCAAGATATAGCGGGAGTGTACGAGCAGTACTTC.

This chain connects TRBV2 to TRBJ1-4; no firm D call. Germline CDR1 SNHLY, CDR2 FYNNEI. The CDR3 contains 16 residues. With 3 bases removed from V and 1 base from J, the gap between germline ends came to 12 bases. The CDR3 spells CASSELSSRTNEKLFF. CDR3 bases: TGTGCCAGCAGTGAGTTATCGTCCAGAACTAATGAAAAACTGTTTTTT.

This clone was counted a few times. The chain uses TRBV11-2 and TRBJ2-7, with D possibly TRBD2 on 6 matching bases. Trimming stripped 5 bases from V and 2 bases from J, with 16 bases between. Germline values: CDR1 SGHAT, CDR2 FQNNGV. CDR3 length: 15 residues. CDR3 sequence: CASSPAPGLAYEQYF. In nucleotides, the CDR3 is TGTGCCAGCAGCCCCGCCCCGGGACTTGCCTACGAGCAGTACTTC.

This clone was recorded a few times. This rearrangement joins TRBV5-6 to TRBJ2-7; 7 nucleotides align to TRBD1. Germline V gene sequence: CDR1 SGHDT, CDR2 YYEEEE. This CDR3 is built from 15 residues. Unmatched junction bases numbered 7, after V lost 1 base and J lost 3 bases. The CDR3 DNA is TGTGCCAGCAGCTTGCCCCGTGACAGGGACTACGAGCAGTACTTC. It specifies CASSLPRDRDYEQYF.

Details on this clone: Other nucleotide sequences in the sample specify the same CDR3. The V and J genes are TRBV7-3 and TRBJ2-1, with TRBD1 as a possible D gene (6 bases). Germline V gene sequence: CDR1 SGHTA, CDR2 FQGTGA. The V and J ends lost 2 bases and 3 bases respectively, with 11 bases between them. The CDR3 runs 15 residues. CDR3 coding DNA: TGTGCCAGCAGCTTAGCACAGGGTTTCTACAATGAGCAGTTCTTC. Translated, it gives CASSLAQGFYNEQFF.

Turning to this clone: At one of its ends the junction is not consistent with the germline gene, which may arise from a read error. Within the sample, other DNA sequences also encode this same CDR3. For the CDR3, the DNA is TGTGCCAGCAGGTCGACGGAACTTAGTAATCAGCCCCAGCACTTT. As protein: CASRSTELSNQPQHF. V is TRBV27 and J is TRBJ1-5; D uncertain. This CDR3 region has 15 residues. The germline gives CDR1 MNHEY, CDR2 SMNVEV (reference sequence).

On this clone itself: A far more abundant clone sits one base away, making this likely a read error. The chain links TRBV27 to TRBJ2-7, with 9 positions matching TRBD2. V lost 5 bases and J lost 6; bases outside the gene matches: 11. The germline V gene has CDR1 MNHEY and CDR2 SMNVEV (reference sequence). The CDR3 is made up of 15 amino acids. CDR3 amino acids: CASSPWISGSAEQYF. The CDR3 nucleotides read TGTGCCAGCAGTCCCTGGATTAGCGGGAGTGCCGAGCAGTACTTC.

The rearrangement joins TRBV5-1 to TRBJ1-4; a weak D match, TRBD1 (5 bases). Germline V gives CDR1 SGHRS, CDR2 YFSETQ. This CDR3 contains 14 residues. V was shortened by 3 bases and J by 6 bases, with 12 bases between the two germline ends. CDR3 DNA sequence: TGCGCCAGCAGCTCCGGGTGGGGGTATGAAAAACTGTTTTTT. It yields the protein CASSSGWGYEKLFF. The complete variable domain, with remaining parts taken from reference TRBV5-1 and TRBJ1-4, reads KAGVTQTPRYLIKTRGQQVTLSCSPISGHRSVSWYQQTPGQGLQFLFEYFSETQRNKGNFPGRFSGRQFSNSRSEMNVSTLELGDSALYLCASSSGWGYEKLFFGSGTQLSVL.

This chain links TRBV27 with TRBJ1-2, with D hard to call. V lost 4 bases to trimming and J lost 5 bases, with 11 bases between them. CDR3 length: 13 residues. From germline, CDR1 is MNHEY and CDR2 SMNVEV (reference sequence). CDR3 in DNA: TGTGCCAGCAGTTACGAAGGGTTTTATGGCTACACCTTC. As protein: CASSYEGFYGYTF.

The V call is TRBV13, the J call TRBJ1-1; TRBD1 matches 8 bases. Germline V CDR1 and CDR2: PRHDT, FYEKMQ (reference sequence). The trim removed 4 bases at V and 1 base at J, leaving 2 bases unmatched. CDR3 length: 14 amino acids. The CDR3 reads CASSSGTGNTEAFF. The DNA for the CDR3 is TGTGCCAGCAGCTCCGGGACAGGGAACACTGAAGCTTTCTTT.

The rearrangement joins TRBV7-6 to TRBJ2-1; D ambiguous. V was trimmed by 2 bases and J by 6 bases, leaving 11 bases between them. CDR3 length equals 14 residues. The V gene's germline CDR1 is SGHVS and CDR2 FNYEAQ. The CDR3 DNA is TGTGCCAGCAGCTTAAGCGTTAGTCTCAATGAGCAGTTCTTC. Amino acid sequence: CASSLSVSLNEQFF.